A selection of T cell receptor beta chains follows, all from one sample in a study of T cell clonotyping in hematopoietic cell transplantation. Produced via immunoSEQ multiplex PCR; TCRdb's table is partial and in-frame only. Found here are about 45,000 clones, roughly 80% of them singletons; the top ten hold approximately 5.4%. The sequenced sample was peripheral blood mononuclear cells, obtained before stem cell transplant. These receptor sequences come from a man between 60 and 75 years old with myelodysplastic syndrome. Some clones in this sample may be carry-over from other donors' samples. Both conserved end residues are part of each CDR3. The order of the fields is clone size, D gene, J gene, CDR3 length, V gene, CDR3 DNA, CDR3 protein. The D gene is left open where the match is weak. Part of the rows lack a size; the others show once, few, many or a class for expanded clones.

clone_size: -
d_call: -
j_call: TRBJ1-2
cdr3_length: 15
v_call: TRBV4-3
cdr3_nt: TGCGCCAGCAGCCAAGATGGTTGGCCGATAGGAGGCTACACCTTC
cdr3_aa: CASSQDGWPIGGYTF

clone_size: once
d_call: -
j_call: TRBJ1-2
cdr3_length: 14
v_call: TRBV4-2
cdr3_nt: TGTGCCAGCAGCCAAGCGTCGGGTGACTATGGCTACACCTTC
cdr3_aa: CASSQASGDYGYTF

clone_size: -
d_call: -
j_call: TRBJ2-7
cdr3_length: 12
v_call: TRBV7-2
cdr3_nt: TGTGCCAGCAGCCCGAATCCCTACGAGCAGTACTTC
cdr3_aa: CASSPNPYEQYF

clone_size: few
d_call: -
j_call: TRBJ1-3
cdr3_length: 11
v_call: TRBV9
cdr3_nt: TGTGCCAGCAGAGCTGGAAACACCATATATTTT
cdr3_aa: CASRAGNTIYF

clone_size: -
d_call: -
j_call: TRBJ1-2
cdr3_length: 13
v_call: TRBV9
cdr3_nt: TGTGCCAGCAGCGTAGGAGGGAGCTATGGCTACACCTTC
cdr3_aa: CASSVGGSYGYTF

clone_size: -
d_call: -
j_call: TRBJ2-7
cdr3_length: 19
v_call: TRBV1
cdr3_nt: TGCACCAGCAGCCAAGCCCCAGGACTAGCGGGGGGGCCGGTAAACGAGCAGTACTTC
cdr3_aa: CTSSQAPGLAGGPVNEQYF

clone_size: -
d_call: -
j_call: TRBJ2-1
cdr3_length: 13
v_call: TRBV28
cdr3_nt: TGTGCCAGCAGTTGGACGGGGTACAATGAGCAGTTCTTC
cdr3_aa: CASSWTGYNEQFF

clone_size: -
d_call: TRBD1
j_call: TRBJ2-7
cdr3_length: 14
v_call: TRBV27
cdr3_nt: TGTGCCAGCGGACCAAACAGGGGTACCTACGAGCAGTACTTC
cdr3_aa: CASGPNRGTYEQYF

clone_size: -
d_call: -
j_call: TRBJ1-2
cdr3_length: 14
v_call: TRBV19
cdr3_nt: TGTGCCAGTAGTATTGTAGTGACGGACTATGGCTACACCTTC
cdr3_aa: CASSIVVTDYGYTF

clone_size: once
d_call: -
j_call: TRBJ1-2
cdr3_length: 13
v_call: TRBV19
cdr3_nt: TGTGCCAGTAGTAGCAGGGCTGGGTATGGCTACACCTTC
cdr3_aa: CASSSRAGYGYTF

clone_size: -
d_call: -
j_call: TRBJ1-2
cdr3_length: 13
v_call: TRBV30
cdr3_nt: TGTGCCTGGAGTACGACCGGGAACTATGGCTACACCTTC
cdr3_aa: CAWSTTGNYGYTF

clone_size: -
d_call: TRBD1
j_call: TRBJ1-1
cdr3_length: 14
v_call: TRBV29-1
cdr3_nt: TGCAGCGTCCGCCGGGGACAGGGGGCAGCTGAAGCTTTCTTT
cdr3_aa: CSVRRGQGAAEAFF

clone_size: -
d_call: TRBD1
j_call: TRBJ1-6
cdr3_length: 15
v_call: TRBV6-5
cdr3_nt: TGTGCCAGCAGGTCCCCGGGACAGGGAATCTCACCCCTCCACTTT
cdr3_aa: CASRSPGQGISPLHF

clone_size: few
d_call: TRBD1
j_call: TRBJ1-5
cdr3_length: 15
v_call: TRBV19
cdr3_nt: TGTGCCAGTAGGCGACCGGGACAGACCAATCAGCCCCAGCATTTT
cdr3_aa: CASRRPGQTNQPQHF

clone_size: -
d_call: TRBD2
j_call: TRBJ2-3
cdr3_length: 15
v_call: TRBV5-1
cdr3_nt: TGCGCCAGCAGCTCGGTAGCGGGGGGAATAGATACGCAGTATTTT
cdr3_aa: CASSSVAGGIDTQYF

clone_size: few
d_call: -
j_call: TRBJ1-5
cdr3_length: 13
v_call: TRBV11-2
cdr3_nt: TGTGCCAGCAGCTTAGAACCCGGTCAGCCCCAGCATTTT
cdr3_aa: CASSLEPGQPQHF

clone_size: few
d_call: -
j_call: TRBJ1-4
cdr3_length: 18
v_call: TRBV5-6
cdr3_nt: TGTGCCAGCAGCCAATTCACTCCGGGGGCGCCGGCCAGTGAAAAACTGTTTTTT
cdr3_aa: CASSQFTPGAPASEKLFF

clone_size: -
d_call: -
j_call: TRBJ2-2
cdr3_length: 16
v_call: TRBV15
cdr3_nt: TGTGCCACCAGCAGAGTGGCAGGGACCCTATCCGGGGAGCTGTTTTTT
cdr3_aa: CATSRVAGTLSGELFF

clone_size: -
d_call: -
j_call: TRBJ1-4
cdr3_length: 14
v_call: TRBV6-5
cdr3_nt: TGTGCCACCGCTAAGTCCCCGGGGGGTGAAAAACTGTTTTTT
cdr3_aa: CATAKSPGGEKLFF

clone_size: -
d_call: -
j_call: TRBJ2-7
cdr3_length: 13
v_call: TRBV7-8
cdr3_nt: TGTGCCAGCAGCTTAGACCGAATCTACGAGCAGTACTTC
cdr3_aa: CASSLDRIYEQYF

clone_size: -
d_call: -
j_call: TRBJ1-2
cdr3_length: 15
v_call: TRBV5-6
cdr3_nt: TGTGCCAGCAGCTTGGTTTGGGGGGCGCAGGGAGGCTACACCTTC
cdr3_aa: CASSLVWGAQGGYTF

clone_size: -
d_call: -
j_call: TRBJ2-6
cdr3_length: 17
v_call: TRBV7-8
cdr3_nt: TGTGCCAGCAGCTTAGGGCTAGGTGCCTCTGGGGCCAACGTCCTGACTTTC
cdr3_aa: CASSLGLGASGANVLTF

clone_size: -
d_call: -
j_call: TRBJ1-2
cdr3_length: 13
v_call: TRBV14
cdr3_nt: TGTGCCAGCAGCCAAGAAACCAGCTATGGCTACACCTTC
cdr3_aa: CASSQETSYGYTF

clone_size: -
d_call: TRBD1
j_call: TRBJ2-2
cdr3_length: 17
v_call: TRBV5-4
cdr3_nt: TGTGCCAGCAGCTTAGGGACAGTCTCTTCCAACACCGGGGAGCTGTTTTTT
cdr3_aa: CASSLGTVSSNTGELFF

clone_size: -
d_call: -
j_call: TRBJ2-7
cdr3_length: 15
v_call: TRBV7-2
cdr3_nt: TGTGCCAGCAGCCCCGCGTGGGGGAGCTCCTACGAGCAGTACTTC
cdr3_aa: CASSPAWGSSYEQYF

clone_size: -
d_call: TRBD2
j_call: TRBJ2-7
cdr3_length: 15
v_call: TRBV7-3
cdr3_nt: TGTGCCAGCAGCCATAGCGGGGAAAACTCCTACGAGCAGTACTTC
cdr3_aa: CASSHSGENSYEQYF

clone_size: few
d_call: TRBD1
j_call: TRBJ1-2
cdr3_length: 15
v_call: TRBV6-5
cdr3_nt: TGTGCCAGCAGTTACGTCGACAGGGGGCCAGGGGGCTACACCTTC
cdr3_aa: CASSYVDRGPGGYTF

clone_size: -
d_call: -
j_call: TRBJ2-3
cdr3_length: 15
v_call: TRBV7-7
cdr3_nt: TGTGCTAGCAGCCCCTGGGATGGGGGGAGAGATACGCAGTATTTT
cdr3_aa: CASSPWDGGRDTQYF

clone_size: -
d_call: -
j_call: TRBJ1-1
cdr3_length: 13
v_call: TRBV7-6
cdr3_nt: TGTGCCAGCAGCTTAGAAACATACACTGAAGCTTTCTTT
cdr3_aa: CASSLETYTEAFF

clone_size: -
d_call: -
j_call: TRBJ2-7
cdr3_length: 12
v_call: TRBV28
cdr3_nt: TGTGCCAGCAGGCGGGCAGGCTACGAGCAGTACTTC
cdr3_aa: CASRRAGYEQYF

clone_size: once
d_call: -
j_call: TRBJ2-3
cdr3_length: 15
v_call: TRBV9
cdr3_nt: TGTGCCAGCAGCGTTTGGGGGGGGCCTTCAGATACGCAGTATTTT
cdr3_aa: CASSVWGGPSDTQYF

clone_size: -
d_call: TRBD1
j_call: TRBJ1-5
cdr3_length: 16
v_call: TRBV7-2
cdr3_nt: TGTGCCAGCAGCTTAGCGACGGCAGGGGGTGGCCAGCCCCAGCATTTT
cdr3_aa: CASSLATAGGGQPQHF

clone_size: -
d_call: -
j_call: TRBJ1-2
cdr3_length: 13
v_call: TRBV11-2
cdr3_nt: TGTGCCAGCAGCTTAGACAGGGACTATGGCTACACCTTC
cdr3_aa: CASSLDRDYGYTF

clone_size: -
d_call: TRBD1
j_call: TRBJ1-1
cdr3_length: 18
v_call: TRBV4-3
cdr3_nt: TGCGCCAGCAGCCAAGGGCCCGGACAGGGGGCGAGGAACACTGAAGCTTTCTTT
cdr3_aa: CASSQGPGQGARNTEAFF

clone_size: -
d_call: TRBD1
j_call: TRBJ1-5
cdr3_length: 14
v_call: TRBV13
cdr3_nt: TGTGCCAGCAGCTTAACAGGGGTGGGTCAGCCCCAGCATTTT
cdr3_aa: CASSLTGVGQPQHF

clone_size: -
d_call: -
j_call: TRBJ1-5
cdr3_length: 14
v_call: TRBV29-1
cdr3_nt: TGCAGCGTTGGTGGGGGGTATAGCAATCAGCCCCAGCATTTT
cdr3_aa: CSVGGGYSNQPQHF

clone_size: -
d_call: -
j_call: TRBJ2-7
cdr3_length: 13
v_call: TRBV6-5
cdr3_nt: TGTGCCAGCAAGTCGGGGTCCACCTACGAGCAGTACTTC
cdr3_aa: CASKSGSTYEQYF

clone_size: -
d_call: -
j_call: TRBJ2-7
cdr3_length: 14
v_call: TRBV5-1
cdr3_nt: TGCGCCAGCAGCCCGGGACACCTTAGCGGCGAGCAGTACTTC
cdr3_aa: CASSPGHLSGEQYF

clone_size: -
d_call: TRBD1
j_call: TRBJ1-1
cdr3_length: 16
v_call: TRBV19
cdr3_nt: TGTGCCAGTAGTATCAGGGGGCAGGAGCATAGCACTGAAGCTTTCTTT
cdr3_aa: CASSIRGQEHSTEAFF

clone_size: -
d_call: -
j_call: TRBJ2-5
cdr3_length: 13
v_call: TRBV7-8
cdr3_nt: TGTGCCAGCAGCCCCCTAGGTGAGGAGACCCAGTACTTC
cdr3_aa: CASSPLGEETQYF

clone_size: -
d_call: -
j_call: TRBJ2-3
cdr3_length: 15
v_call: TRBV5-1
cdr3_nt: TGCGCCAGCGGTCGTGGGGGTGTGGGGACAGATACGCAGTATTTT
cdr3_aa: CASGRGGVGTDTQYF

clone_size: -
d_call: TRBD2
j_call: TRBJ2-1
cdr3_length: 15
v_call: TRBV7-8
cdr3_nt: TGTGCCAGCAGCGAGGAGCTAGCGGGGTACAATGAGCAGTTCTTC
cdr3_aa: CASSEELAGYNEQFF

clone_size: -
d_call: -
j_call: TRBJ2-2
cdr3_length: 13
v_call: TRBV27
cdr3_nt: TGTGCCAGCAGTTTAGGAGGGGCCGGGGAGCTGTTTTTT
cdr3_aa: CASSLGGAGELFF

clone_size: -
d_call: TRBD2
j_call: TRBJ2-4
cdr3_length: 14
v_call: TRBV7-3
cdr3_nt: TGTGCCAGCAGCTTGGCGGGGGGGCGGAACATTCAGTACTTC
cdr3_aa: CASSLAGGRNIQYF

clone_size: -
d_call: TRBD1
j_call: TRBJ1-5
cdr3_length: 16
v_call: TRBV5-1
cdr3_nt: TGCGCCAGCAGCTTGGTACCGGGACAGGGGGATCAGCCCCAGCATTTT
cdr3_aa: CASSLVPGQGDQPQHF

clone_size: -
d_call: TRBD2
j_call: TRBJ2-5
cdr3_length: 13
v_call: TRBV10-3
cdr3_nt: TGTGCCACCAGGACTAGCGGGGAAGAGACCCAGTACTTC
cdr3_aa: CATRTSGEETQYF